This T cell receptor beta chain was found in a study of cytomegalovirus exposure and HLA in healthy donors. Germline V gene data show CDR1 as PRHDT and CDR2 as FYEKMQ (reference sequence). This CDR3 spans 14 amino acids. Trimming stripped 4 bases from V and 3 bases from J, with 9 bases between. This PCR relied on a set of 60 Vbeta primers and 13 Jbeta primers. Produced via immunoSEQ multiplex PCR; TCRdb's table is partial and in-frame only. The sample lists about 78,000 clones, 72% occurring once. The receptor's source is a middle-aged woman in good health and CMV-seropositive. Input material: PBMCs. V gene TRBV13 combines with J gene TRBJ2-2; D is unclear. CDR3 nucleotide sequence: TGTGCCAGCAGCTCTACCTCCTACACCGGGGAGCTGTTTTTT. This encodes CASSSTSYTGELFF. Full variable domain (outside the CDR3, taken from reference TRBV13 and TRBJ2-2): AAGVIQSPRHLIKEKRETATLKCYPIPRHDTVYWYQQGPGQDPQFLISFYEKMQSDKGSIPDRFSAQQFSDYHSELNMSSLELGDSALYFCASSSTSYTGELFFGEGSRLTVL.